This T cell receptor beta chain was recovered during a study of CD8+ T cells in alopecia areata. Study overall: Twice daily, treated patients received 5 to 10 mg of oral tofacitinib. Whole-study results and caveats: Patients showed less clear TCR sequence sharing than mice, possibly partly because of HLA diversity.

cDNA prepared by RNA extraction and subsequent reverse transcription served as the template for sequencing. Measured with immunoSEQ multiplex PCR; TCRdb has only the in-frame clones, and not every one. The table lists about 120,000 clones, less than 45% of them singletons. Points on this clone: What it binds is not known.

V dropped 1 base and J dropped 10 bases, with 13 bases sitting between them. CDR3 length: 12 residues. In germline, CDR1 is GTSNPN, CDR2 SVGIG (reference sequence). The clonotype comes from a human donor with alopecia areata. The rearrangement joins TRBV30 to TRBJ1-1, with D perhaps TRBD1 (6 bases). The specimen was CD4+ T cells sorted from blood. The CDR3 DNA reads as TGTGCCTGGAGTGCTCAGGGGAACACAGCTTTCTTT. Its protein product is CAWSAQGNTAFF.